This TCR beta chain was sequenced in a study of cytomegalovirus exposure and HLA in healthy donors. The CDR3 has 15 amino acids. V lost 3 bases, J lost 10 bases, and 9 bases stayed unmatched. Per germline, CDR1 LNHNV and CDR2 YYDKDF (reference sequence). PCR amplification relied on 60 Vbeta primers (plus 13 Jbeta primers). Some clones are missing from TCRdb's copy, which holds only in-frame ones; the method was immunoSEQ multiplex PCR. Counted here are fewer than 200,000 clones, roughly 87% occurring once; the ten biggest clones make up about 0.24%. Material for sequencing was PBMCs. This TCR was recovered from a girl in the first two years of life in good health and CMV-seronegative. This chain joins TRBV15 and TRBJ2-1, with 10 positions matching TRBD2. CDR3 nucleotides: TGTGCCACCAGCAGCTCCAGGGCTAGCGGGGGAGAGCAGTTCTTC. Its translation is CATSSSRASGGEQFF.